The T cell receptor (beta chain) described here comes from a study of T cells in tumors after PD-1 blockade. Study as a whole: Treatment was either pembrolizumab 200 mg every 3 weeks or cemiplimab 350 mg every 2 weeks. Daily vismodegib 150 mg continued in a subset of anti-PD-1-treated patients. Blood samples averaged 113,528 templates (range roughly 22,000-280,000) and roughly 39,000 unique clonotypes.

This clone appeared a few times. Germline V lookup: CDR1 MNHEY, CDR2 SMNVEV (reference sequence). The CDR3 is made up of 16 amino acids. After removal of 5 bases from V and 3 bases from J, the junction contained 4 bases not matched to a gene. Template: tumor biopsy or peripheral blood genomic DNA, about 600-6,004 ng per sample. The data were produced by immunoSEQ multiplex PCR, yet TCRdb's version contains in-frame clones alone and is incomplete. The sample holds some 18,000 clones; approximately 81% are singletons and the top ten take approximately 24%. The genes are TRBV27 and TRBJ2-3; the match to TRBD2 covers 14 bases. This clonotype was sampled from a human donor with advanced basal cell or squamous cell carcinoma (not recorded which). The source was PBMCs, collected after anti-PD-1 therapy. Here the CDR3 DNA reads TGTGCCAGCAGTCCCGGGACTAGCGGGAGTACAGATACGCAGTATTTT. It yields the protein CASSPGTSGSTDTQYF.